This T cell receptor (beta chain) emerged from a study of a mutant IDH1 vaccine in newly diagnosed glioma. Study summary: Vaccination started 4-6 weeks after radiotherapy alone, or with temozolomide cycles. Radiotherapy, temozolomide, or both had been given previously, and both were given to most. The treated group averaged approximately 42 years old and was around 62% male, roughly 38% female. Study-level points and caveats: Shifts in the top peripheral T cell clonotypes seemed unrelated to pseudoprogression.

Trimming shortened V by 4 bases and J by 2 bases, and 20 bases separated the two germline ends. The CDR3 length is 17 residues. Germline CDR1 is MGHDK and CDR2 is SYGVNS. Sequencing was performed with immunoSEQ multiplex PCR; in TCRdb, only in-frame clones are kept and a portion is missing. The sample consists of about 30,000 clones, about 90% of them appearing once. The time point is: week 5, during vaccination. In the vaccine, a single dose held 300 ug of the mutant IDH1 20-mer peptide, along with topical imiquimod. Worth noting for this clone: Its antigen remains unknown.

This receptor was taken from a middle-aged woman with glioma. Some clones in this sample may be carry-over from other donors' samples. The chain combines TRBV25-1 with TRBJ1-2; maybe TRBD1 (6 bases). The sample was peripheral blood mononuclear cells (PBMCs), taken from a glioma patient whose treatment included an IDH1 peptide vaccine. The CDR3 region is CASSATGRGTGNYGYTF. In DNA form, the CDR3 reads TGTGCCAGCAGTGCTACAGGGCGTGGGACGGGGAACTATGGCTACACCTTC.